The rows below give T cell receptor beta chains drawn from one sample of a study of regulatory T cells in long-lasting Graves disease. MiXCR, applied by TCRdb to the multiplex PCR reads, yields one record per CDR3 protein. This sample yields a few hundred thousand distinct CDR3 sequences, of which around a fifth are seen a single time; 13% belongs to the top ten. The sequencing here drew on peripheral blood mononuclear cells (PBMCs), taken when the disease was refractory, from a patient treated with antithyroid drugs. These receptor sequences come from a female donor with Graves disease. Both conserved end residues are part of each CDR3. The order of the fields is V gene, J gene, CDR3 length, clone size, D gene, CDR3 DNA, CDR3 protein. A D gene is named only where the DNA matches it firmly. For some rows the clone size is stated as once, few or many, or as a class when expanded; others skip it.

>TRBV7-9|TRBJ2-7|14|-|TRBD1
TGTGCCAGCAGCTCGGGACAGGGGCCCTCCGAGCAGTACTTC
CASSSGQGPSEQYF
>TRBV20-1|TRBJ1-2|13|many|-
TGCAGTGCCAACGCAAGGGAGGACTATGGCTACACCTTC
CSANAREDYGYTF
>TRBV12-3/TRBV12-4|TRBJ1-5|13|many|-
TGTGCCAGCAGTTCCTTTCTCCATCAGCCCCAGCATTTT
CASSSFLHQPQHF
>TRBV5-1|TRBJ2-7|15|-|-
TGCGCCGGAGGCCTTAGCAGACACTTCTCCTACGAGCAGTACTTC
CAGGLSRHFSYEQYF
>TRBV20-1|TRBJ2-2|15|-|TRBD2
TGCAGTGCTAGGGGGGCGGGGGGAGAAGCCGGGGAGCTGTTTTTT
CSARGAGGEAGELFF
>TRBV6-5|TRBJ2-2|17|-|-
TGTGCCAGCAGTTACAGGGGGGGGAGCTGGGGCACCGGGGAGCTGTTTTTT
CASSYRGGSWGTGELFF
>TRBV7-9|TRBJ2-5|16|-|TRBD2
TGTGCCAGCAGCTTAACTAGCGGCTTTTATCAAGAGACCCAGTACTTC
CASSLTSGFYQETQYF
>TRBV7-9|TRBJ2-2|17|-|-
TGTGCCAGCAGCCTAAATCGGCAGTCAACGGACACCGGGGAGCTGTTTTTT
CASSLNRQSTDTGELFF
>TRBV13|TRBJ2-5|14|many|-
TGTGCCAGCAGCTCACAGGGCCTGGGGGAGACCCAGTACTTC
CASSSQGLGETQYF
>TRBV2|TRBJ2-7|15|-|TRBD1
TGTGCCAGCAGTGATTGGGACAGGGGGTCCTACGAGCAGTGCTTC
CASSDWDRGSYEQCF
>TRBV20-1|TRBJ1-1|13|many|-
TGCAGTGCCCCTGGGGGGATAGGCACTGAAGCTTTCTTT
CSAPGGIGTEAFF
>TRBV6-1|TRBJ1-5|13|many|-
TGTGCCAGCAGGGCCAATAGCAATCAGCCCCAGCATTTT
CASRANSNQPQHF
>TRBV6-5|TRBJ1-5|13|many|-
TGTGCCAGCAGTTACGACGGATATCAGCCCCAGCATTTT
CASSYDGYQPQHF
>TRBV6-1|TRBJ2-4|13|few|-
TGTGCCGGGACGGGGGACGTCGGTAGCATTCAGTACTTC
CAGTGDVGSIQYF
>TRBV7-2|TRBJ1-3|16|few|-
TGTGCCAGCAGCCCACACCCCCCCGGGACTGGAAACACCATATATTTT
CASSPHPPGTGNTIYF
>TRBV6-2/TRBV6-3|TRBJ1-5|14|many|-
TGTGCCAGCAGTTCCTATTCATCCAATCAGCCCCAGCATTTT
CASSSYSSNQPQHF
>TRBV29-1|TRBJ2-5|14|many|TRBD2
TGCAGCGTCGAAAGCGGGGGGGAGGGAGAGACCCAGTACTTC
CSVESGGEGETQYF
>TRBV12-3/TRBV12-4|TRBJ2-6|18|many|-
TGTGCCAGCAGTTTAAAGTCCGGACTCTACATAAGGGCCAACGTCCTGACTTTC
CASSLKSGLYIRANVLTF
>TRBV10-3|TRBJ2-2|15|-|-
TGTGCCATCAGTGCTCTACTAGGGGACACCGGGGAGCTGTTTTTT
CAISALLGDTGELFF
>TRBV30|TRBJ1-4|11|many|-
TGTGCCTGCAGGGGCGGCGAAAAACTGTTTTTT
CACRGGEKLFF
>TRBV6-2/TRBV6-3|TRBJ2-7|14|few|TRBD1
TGTGCCAGCAGTGGCAGACAGGGGGGGGACGAGCAGTACTTC
CASSGRQGGDEQYF